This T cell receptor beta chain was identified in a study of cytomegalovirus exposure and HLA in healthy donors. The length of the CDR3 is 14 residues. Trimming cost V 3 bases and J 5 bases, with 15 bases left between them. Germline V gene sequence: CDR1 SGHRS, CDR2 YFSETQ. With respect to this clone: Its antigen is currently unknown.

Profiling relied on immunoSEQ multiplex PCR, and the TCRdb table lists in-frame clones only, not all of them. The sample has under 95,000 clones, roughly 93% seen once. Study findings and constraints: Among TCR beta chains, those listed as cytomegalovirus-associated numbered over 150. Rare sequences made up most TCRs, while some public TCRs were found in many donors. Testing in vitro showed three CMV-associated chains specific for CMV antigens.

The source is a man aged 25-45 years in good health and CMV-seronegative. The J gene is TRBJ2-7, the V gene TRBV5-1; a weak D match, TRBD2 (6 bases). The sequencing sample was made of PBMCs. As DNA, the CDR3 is TGCGCCAGCAGCTCACGGGGGTTGGAGGACGAGCAGTACTTC. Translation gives CASSSRGLEDEQYF.